Listed below are T cell receptor beta chains from one sample, sequenced in a study of shared clonotypes between healthy human individuals. TCRdb's copy holds only in-frame clones and misses some; the assay was immunoSEQ multiplex PCR. The table lists over 2 million clones, about 90% of them singletons. Sequencing was carried out using naive CD4+ T cells from PBMCs. These receptors were collected from a man aged 18-30 years in good health. Some clones in this sample may be carry-over from other donors' samples. Both conserved end residues are trimmed from each CDR3. The order of the fields is V gene, CDR3 length, CDR3 protein.

TRBV18	12	ASSPSPERREAF
TRBV2	13	ASRRTGASGNTIY
TRBV4-1	13	ASSQPTDYREKLF
TRBV11-3	12	ASSERTGHETQY
TRBV2	11	ASRQPENTEAF
TRBV28	13	ASLPFGRNTGELF
TRBV9	13	ASSVVGQGTTEAF
TRBV6-6	14	ASTSRLRVSGGELF
TRBV29-1	14	SVYTSGRAFWNEQF
TRBV6-1	11	ASSVVAGNEQF
TRBV5-1	11	ASSLRLSSEQY
TRBV4-2	16	ASSQLGRGGRESYEQF
TRBV9	14	ASSPSYRVRSDTQY
TRBV5-1	13	ASSLEGTANTEAF
TRBV19	13	ASSPRNRGFYGYT
TRBV27	13	ASSLSGLAGGEQY
TRBV7-9	12	ASSPGLQARKLF